This T cell receptor beta chain was profiled in a study of vaccination effects on CD4 cells after COVID-19. Looking at the study overall: Post-vaccine sampling occurred a median 72 days after the second dose.

Points on this clone: Its matching antigen is unknown.

Produced via immunoSEQ multiplex PCR; TCRdb's table is partial and in-frame only. This table holds 25,000 to 30,000 clones, approximately 70% found once. Before sequencing, viral peptide pools were used by the ViraFEST assay to expand antigen-specific CD4+ T cells. Subsequent to a culture period of 10 days, CD4+ T cells were isolated. It was two doses of either the BNT162b2 or mRNA-1273 vaccine that participants received. It was on days 3 and 7 that half the medium was replaced with IL-2 medium. CDR1 and CDR2 (germline): SNHLY, FYNNEI. CDR3 length equals 18 residues. Trimming took 5 bases from V and 0 from J; bases not matched to a gene: 11.

This sequence originates from a human donor who received a COVID-19 vaccine. The chain recombines TRBV2 with TRBJ1-3; 9 bases agree with TRBD1. Source: CD4+ T cells from PBMCs cultured with HCoV-229E spike peptides, taken after COVID-19 vaccination. CDR3 region: CASSKDPGQGLSGNTIYF. The CDR3 DNA reads TGTGCCAGCAGTAAAGATCCGGGACAGGGACTCTCTGGAAACACCATATATTTT. Variable domain in full (rest from reference TRBV2 and TRBJ1-3): EPEVTQTPSHQVTQMGQEVILRCVPISNHLYFYWYRQILGQKVEFLVSFYNNEISEKSEIFDDQFSVERPDGSNFTLKIRSTKLEDSAMYFCASSKDPGQGLSGNTIYFGEGSWLTVV.